This is a list of T cell receptor beta chains from one sample in a study of PD-1 blockade in classical Hodgkin lymphoma. Libraries were prepared by immunoSEQ multiplex PCR; TCRdb keeps only in-frame clonotypes and omits some of them. This table holds tens of thousands of clones, around 87% found once. The material sequenced was CD4+ T cells from blood, taken before the fourth cycle of nivolumab. The receptors were sampled from a human donor with classical Hodgkin lymphoma. CDR3s leave out the opening cysteine and the closing phenylalanine or tryptophan. Rows give clone size only sometimes, using once, few, many, or a class for an expanded clone.

v_gene,len,abundance,j_gene,CDR3aa
TRBV2,10,NA,TRBJ2-2,ASREDVGELF
TRBV7-2,14,NA,TRBJ2-5,ASSLATSGGGETQY
TRBV6-5,11,once,TRBJ1-1,ASSYGQNTEAF
TRBV4-2,14,NA,TRBJ2-3,ASSATGGRWTDTQY
TRBV6-6,14,NA,TRBJ1-3,ASSYGQGGSGNTIY
TRBV9,12,few,TRBJ1-5,ASSVGGVDQPQH
TRBV29-1,11,NA,TRBJ1-1,SVVSGVGTEAF
TRBV6-5,13,NA,TRBJ1-6,ASRLRTGVGSPLH
TRBV5-1,12,NA,TRBJ1-2,ASSLHSGGYGYT
TRBV19,9,NA,TRBJ2-3,AGSIGDTQY
TRBV5-1,14,NA,TRBJ2-1,ASSYSGPSSYNEQF
TRBV18,11,NA,TRBJ2-4,ASSPEGVGIQY
TRBV19,13,NA,TRBJ1-5,ASSTSGQGYQPQH
TRBV9,12,NA,TRBJ2-3,ASSAHSFADTQY
TRBV28,12,NA,TRBJ1-1,ASRRQGLATEAF
TRBV5-1,12,NA,TRBJ1-3,ASSLGQSGNTIY
TRBV27,11,NA,TRBJ2-1,ASSFGRNNEQF
TRBV5-1,16,NA,TRBJ2-5,ASSLGPRGPGGQETQY
TRBV18,9,once,TRBJ1-2,ASSRGNGYT
TRBV7-2,15,NA,TRBJ2-1,ASSHKTGPSSYNEQF
TRBV6-5,13,NA,TRBJ2-5,ASSYSSPVTETQY
TRBV10-3,14,NA,TRBJ2-3,AISVIPGTSTDTQY
TRBV13,10,NA,TRBJ1-5,ASSFSNQPQH
TRBV28,11,NA,TRBJ2-3,ASNGQGADTQY
TRBV28,11,once,TRBJ1-1,ASSLSANTEAF
TRBV6-1,15,NA,TRBJ2-3,ASSEIWDQRITDTQY
TRBV7-3,13,once,TRBJ2-1,ASSYSGQGYNEQF
TRBV6-1,13,NA,TRBJ1-1,ASKERQGISTEAF
TRBV5-5,13,NA,TRBJ2-7,ASKRDGGFSYEQY
TRBV9,12,NA,TRBJ2-7,ASSARQGAYEQY
TRBV27,14,NA,TRBJ2-1,ASSLLAVGSYNEQF
TRBV15,16,NA,TRBJ1-5,ATSRGAGTLSSNQPQH
TRBV6-1,12,NA,TRBJ2-7,ASSFSGTTYEQY
TRBV5-5,13,few,TRBJ2-3,ASSRTSAFTDTQY
TRBV4-1,11,NA,TRBJ2-3,ASSQGIRDTQY
TRBV4-1,13,NA,TRBJ2-1,ASSQRLAGNNEQF
TRBV11-2,12,NA,TRBJ2-2,ASSLTLRTGELF
TRBV4-1,16,once,TRBJ1-3,ASSQEESYAFSGNTIY
TRBV18,13,NA,TRBJ2-1,ASSSGLASYNEQF
TRBV2,12,NA,TRBJ2-7,ASSEELVSHEQY
TRBV6-1,13,NA,TRBJ2-7,ASSESGTGSYEQY
TRBV28,16,NA,TRBJ1-5,ASSTLLPGPTSNQPQH
TRBV25-1,9,NA,TRBJ2-2,ASRGNGELF
TRBV2,12,few,TRBJ1-1,ASSETGGGLGAF
TRBV2,11,few,TRBJ2-7,AGTRGRSYEQY
TRBV4-1,12,NA,TRBJ2-1,ASSQDGTGVAQF
TRBV15,13,NA,TRBJ1-1,ATSGLDGRNTEAF
TRBV15,13,once,TRBJ1-6,ATSAGGSYNSPLH
TRBV6-5,11,NA,TRBJ1-3,ASIELGGNTIY
TRBV5-1,15,NA,TRBJ2-3,ASSLAGLAGSTDTQY
TRBV5-4,13,NA,TRBJ1-1,ASSSPGHMNTEAF
TRBV6-1,12,NA,TRBJ2-1,ASSAETSGLGQF
TRBV28,10,few,TRBJ1-5,ASSLTNTEKH
TRBV28,11,NA,TRBJ2-1,ASWTNSYNEQF
TRBV11-2,12,NA,TRBJ2-3,ASSLNPGADTQY
TRBV28,11,few,TRBJ1-5,ASSSIGYQPQH
TRBV4-2,14,NA,TRBJ2-6,ASSQGQGSGANVLT